This TCR beta chain was documented in a study of CD8+CD57+ T cells in acquired aplastic anemia. On the study more broadly: Yields of DNA that came from sorted CD4+ and CD8+ cells averaged around 3 ug. In CD4+ cells, healthy donors produced an average of approximately 9.9 million reads.

V was pared by 3 bases and J by 4 bases, with 10 bases between. This CDR3 is 12 amino acids long. Germline V gene data show CDR1 as DFQATT and CDR2 as SNEGSKA (reference sequence). To note about this clonotype: What it recognizes is unknown.

Study-level findings and limits: Comparison of patients with controls identified about 27 shared CD8+ CDR3 sequences. Controls and patients did not differ significantly in CD8+ Simpson's diversity.

CDR3 and TCR beta VDJ profiling relied on a genomic DNA template. MiXCR was run by TCRdb on the reads, yielding one entry per CDR3 protein. The sample shows roughly 160,000 distinct CDR3 sequences, around 60% of them seen only once. This clonotype originated in a human donor in good health. The chain couples TRBV20-1 to TRBJ2-7, with D perhaps TRBD2 (5 bases). The sequencing sample was made of sorted CD4+, CD8+, or CD8+CD57+ T cells (not recorded which) from PBMCs. The CDR3 bases are TGCAGTGCTAGGCTACGGGGATACGAGCAGTACTTC. Translation gives CSARLRGYEQYF.